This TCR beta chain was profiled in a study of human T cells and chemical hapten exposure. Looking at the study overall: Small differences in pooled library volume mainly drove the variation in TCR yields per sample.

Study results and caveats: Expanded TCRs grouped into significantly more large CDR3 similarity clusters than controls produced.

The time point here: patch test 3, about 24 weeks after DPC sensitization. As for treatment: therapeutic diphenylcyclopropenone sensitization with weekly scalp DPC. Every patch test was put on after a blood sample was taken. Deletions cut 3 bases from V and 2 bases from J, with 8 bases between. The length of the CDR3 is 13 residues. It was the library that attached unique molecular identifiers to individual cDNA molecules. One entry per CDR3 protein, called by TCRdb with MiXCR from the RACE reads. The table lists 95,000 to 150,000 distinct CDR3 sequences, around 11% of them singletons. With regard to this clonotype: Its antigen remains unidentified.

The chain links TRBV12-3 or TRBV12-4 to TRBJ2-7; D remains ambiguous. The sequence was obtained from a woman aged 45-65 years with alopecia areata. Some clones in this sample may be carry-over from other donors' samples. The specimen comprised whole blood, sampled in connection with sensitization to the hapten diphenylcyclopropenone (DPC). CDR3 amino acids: CASSFVQTYEQYF. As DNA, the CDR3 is TGTGCCAGCAGTTTTGTACAGACCTACGAGCAGTACTTC.